What follows are 7 T cell receptor beta chains derived from one specimen sequenced in a study of cytomegalovirus exposure and HLA in healthy donors. With 60 Vbeta and 13 Jbeta primers, the PCR was carried out. The protocol was immunoSEQ multiplex PCR, while the TCRdb copy is restricted to in-frame clones and leaves out a portion. Counted here are just under 150,000 clones, roughly 76% occurring once; the ten biggest clones make up less than 3.5%. The sample was PBMCs. The receptors come from a woman younger than 45 in good health and CMV-seronegative.

As DNA, the CDR3 is TGTGCCAGCACTCAGAGGTACCCTTCCTACGAGCAGTACTTC. This gives the protein CASTQRYPSYEQYF. The chain combines TRBV2 with TRBJ2-7; D call uncertain. CDR3 length: 14 residues. Between the trimmed V and J ends, which lost 7 bases and 1 base, there was a span of 14 bases. Germline CDR1 reads SNHLY; CDR2 reads FYNNEI.

The genes are TRBV19 and TRBJ1-3; D possibly corresponds to TRBD1 (6 bases). The CDR3 totals 15 residues. V dropped 4 bases and J dropped 2 bases, with 12 bases sitting between them. Germline V gene data show CDR1 as LNHDA and CDR2 as SQIVND (reference sequence). The CDR3 DNA reads as TGTGCCAGTAGTACCCTCCGGACAGCTGGAAACACCATATATTTT. It is translated as CASSTLRTAGNTIYF.

V usage is TRBV6-7 and J usage is TRBJ2-1, with TRBD2 matching over 8 bases. TRBV6-7 is classed as an ORF, of uncertain function. Trimming took 0 bases from V and 9 from J; bases not matched to a gene: 19. This CDR3 comprises 19 residues. The CDR3 bases are TGTGCCAGCAGTTACTCGGGGGATGGACTAGCAGGTCCTCCGGGTGAGCAGTTCTTC. It codes for CASSYSGDGLAGPPGEQFF.

The V and J genes are TRBV4-1 and TRBJ2-7, with a tentative D call TRBD2 (5 bases). Germline V lookup: CDR1 MGHRA, CDR2 YSYEKL. V was shortened by 0 bases and J by 4 bases, with 13 bases between the two germline ends. The CDR3 runs 15 residues. The CDR3 DNA reads TGCGCCAGCAGCCAAGAGGGAGCGGCAGTATACGAGCAGTACTTC. Translation: CASSQEGAAVYEQYF.

The chain combines TRBV29-1 with TRBJ1-3; 11 bases are shared with TRBD1. There are 15 residues in the CDR3. The trim removed 6 bases at V and 2 bases at J, leaving 6 bases unmatched. Germline V gene lookup returns CDR1 SQVTM and CDR2 ANQGSEA. Here the CDR3 reads CSVALGQGAGNTIYF. The DNA for the CDR3 is TGCAGCGTGGCCTTGGGACAGGGGGCTGGAAACACCATATATTTT. Full variable domain (rest looked up from reference TRBV29-1 and TRBJ1-3): SAVISQKPSRDICQRGTSLTIQCQVDSQVTMMFWYRQQPGQSLTLIATANQGSEATYESGFVIDKFPISRPNLTFSTLTVSNMSPEDSSIYLCSVALGQGAGNTIYFGEGSWLTVV.

The genes are TRBV9 and TRBJ2-1, with D perhaps TRBD2 (5 bases). There are 15 residues in the CDR3. Germline CDR1 SGDLS, CDR2 YYNGEE. The V and J ends lost 1 base and 8 bases respectively, with 16 bases between them. This CDR3 is CASSVLGERVYEQFF. The CDR3 DNA reads as TGTGCCAGCAGCGTACTCGGGGAACGGGTCTATGAGCAGTTCTTC.

V and J are TRBV13 and TRBJ2-3, with a possible D match to TRBD2 (6 bases). The length of the CDR3 is 18 residues. Germline V gives CDR1 PRHDT, CDR2 FYEKMQ (reference sequence). With 5 bases removed from V and 2 bases from J, the gap between germline ends came to 23 bases. CDR3 residues: CASSPGVDSGTPTDTQYF. Written as DNA, the CDR3 is TGTGCCAGCAGCCCAGGCGTGGATTCCGGGACTCCCACAGATACGCAGTATTTT. Filled out from reference TRBV13 and TRBJ2-3, the complete variable domain reads AAGVIQSPRHLIKEKRETATLKCYPIPRHDTVYWYQQGPGQDPQFLISFYEKMQSDKGSIPDRFSAQQFSDYHSELNMSSLELGDSALYFCASSPGVDSGTPTDTQYFGPGTRLTVL.